The 15 T cell receptor beta chains given below trace back to one sample, sequenced in a study of T-cell reconstitution after alpha-beta-depleted transplantation in children. A TCRbeta library incorporating unique molecular identifiers was prepared. TCRdb redid the calling of the PCR reads with MiXCR, one entry per CDR3 protein. In the table there are 450,000 to 600,000 distinct CDR3 sequences, 15% to 20% of which are singletons. The specimen comprised PBMCs from the stem cell graft donor, sampled from the stem cell graft. The origin of the receptors is a human donor who donated a stem cell graft to a child with acute lymphoblastic leukemia.

This clonotype was detected a few times. This chain uses TRBV6-5 with TRBJ1-2; TRBD1 might be the D (5 bases). CDR3 size: 15 residues. Trimming left V 2 bases short and J 3 bases short, with 13 bases between. Germline loops: CDR1 MNHEY, CDR2 SVGAGI. The CDR3 DNA reads as TGTGCCAGCAGTTACACCCCAGGGACTGACTATGGCTACACCTTC. Translation gives CASSYTPGTDYGYTF.

This clonotype came up many times. The chain combines TRBV20-1 with TRBJ2-5; 7 bases are shared with TRBD2. This CDR3 has 14 residues. Germline V gene sequence: CDR1 DFQATT, CDR2 SNEGSKA (reference sequence). The trim removed 6 bases at V and 0 bases at J, leaving 7 bases unmatched. CDR3 in DNA: TGCAGTGCCTGGGGGGGAACGGACCAAGAGACCCAGTACTTC. It yields the protein CSAWGGTDQETQYF.

This clonotype appeared a few times. J is TRBJ2-7 and V is TRBV4-1; 12 nucleotides agree with TRBD2. CDR3 length: 16 amino acids. CDR1 is MGHRA, CDR2 YSYEKL, per germline. Trimming cost V 1 base and J 6 bases; bases outside gene matches: 7. In DNA form, the CDR3 reads TGCGCCAGCAGCCAAGGGCGACTAGCGGGAGTTCTCGAGCAGTACTTC. Translated: CASSQGRLAGVLEQYF.

A remark on this clonotype: At one end, the junction sequence differs from germline, possibly due to a read error. The chain employs TRBV10-3 and TRBJ2-7; 15 bases fit TRBD2. The CDR3 sequence is 16 residues long. CDR1 ENHRY and CDR2 SYGVKD come from the germline V gene. The CDR3 region has the DNA TGTGCCATCCCCGGGGGACTAGCGGGAGGACCCTACGAGCAGTGCTTC. As protein: CAIPGGLAGGPYEQCF.

There are a few counts of this clonotype. The chain employs TRBV12-3 or TRBV12-4 and TRBJ2-2; D remains unclear. This CDR3 comprises 15 residues. Trimming removed 1 base at V and 1 base at J, with 7 bases between. The CDR3 DNA is TGTGCCAGCAGTTTAGATCCCGGGAACACCGGGGAGCTGTTTTTT. Translated, it gives CASSLDPGNTGELFF.

The sample holds a few counts of this clonotype. V is TRBV27 and J is TRBJ2-5; 11 nucleotides align to TRBD2. The CDR3 has 15 residues. Germline-derived CDR1 and CDR2 are MNHEY and SMNVEV (reference sequence). The V segment lost 7 bases and the J segment 4 bases; nucleotides outside the gene matches: 8. The DNA for the CDR3 is TGTGCCAGCAAGGAACTAGCGGGAGTTGGAGAGACCCAGTACTTC. It yields the protein CASKELAGVGETQYF.

The rearrangement uses TRBV11-1 and TRBJ2-1; the D gene is possibly TRBD1 (6 bases). The CDR3 is 17 amino acids. Germline V CDR1 and CDR2: SGHAT, FQDESV (reference sequence). Deletions cut 6 bases from V and 3 bases from J, with 21 bases between. The CDR3: CASSPGYRAPNYNEQFF. DNA for the CDR3: TGTGCCAGCAGTCCCGGGTACAGGGCCCCTAACTACAATGAGCAGTTCTTC.

The chain recombines TRBV5-6 with TRBJ2-5, with 8 positions matching TRBD1. Germline CDR1 SGHDT, CDR2 YYEEEE. This CDR3 has 14 amino acids. The trim removed 5 bases at V and 5 bases at J, leaving 8 bases unmatched. The CDR3 DNA follows: TGTGCCAGCAGAGCTAGACAGGGGACGGAGACCCAGTACTTC. This gives the protein CASRARQGTETQYF.

This clonotype was seen many times. V is TRBV5-1 and J is TRBJ2-6; D ambiguous. CDR3 size: 15 residues. The V gene lost 0 bases and the J gene lost 0 bases, with 4 bases spanning the gap. CDR1 is SGHRS and CDR2 is YFSETQ in the germline V gene. DNA of the CDR3: TGCGCCAGCAGCTTGGGGGGCTCTGGGGCCAACGTCCTGACTTTC. Protein sequence: CASSLGGSGANVLTF.

This clonotype was picked up many times. The rearrangement links TRBV5-1 to TRBJ2-4; 8 bases fit TRBD2. The V gene end was trimmed by 0 bases and the J gene end by 5 bases; junction bases not matched to a gene: 7. The length of the CDR3 is 16 residues. Per germline, CDR1 SGHRS and CDR2 YFSETQ. For the CDR3, the DNA is TGCGCCAGCAGCTTGGAGTCGGGAGGGCCGGAAAACATTCAGTACTTC. Its protein product is CASSLESGGPENIQYF.

The rearrangement links TRBV28 to TRBJ2-7; TRBD1 matches 8 bases. This CDR3 comprises 14 residues. J was trimmed by 3 bases and V by 4 bases; bases with no gene match: 5. Germline CDR1 reads MDHEN; CDR2 reads SYDVKM. The CDR3 nucleotides read TGTGCCAGCAGTTCGACAGGGGAAGACTACGAGCAGTACTTC. Amino acids: CASSSTGEDYEQYF.

The chain recombines TRBV12-3 or TRBV12-4 with TRBJ1-1, with TRBD1 identical over 11 bases. The CDR3 length is 14 residues. With 1 base clipped from V and 6 bases from J, the junction kept 1 base outside the gene matches. The CDR3 region has the DNA TGTGCCAGCAGTTTAGGGACAGGGGGCCCTGAAGCTTTCTTT. This translates into CASSLGTGGPEAFF.

This clonotype was counted a few times. The V call is TRBV24-1, the J call TRBJ1-2, with D perhaps TRBD1 (5 bases). Germline lookup yields CDR1 KGHDR and CDR2 SFDVKD. The CDR3 spans 15 residues. Trimming cost V 3 bases and J 7 bases, with 17 bases left between them. DNA for the CDR3: TGTGCCACCAGTGATACGTTACAGGATGGAGGTGGCTACACCTTC. Protein sequence: CATSDTLQDGGGYTF.

The CDR3 sequence: CASSKQGNEQYF. The CDR3 DNA sequence: TGTGCCAGCTCGAAACAGGGAAACGAGCAGTACTTC. The chain recombines TRBV6-1 with TRBJ2-7; perhaps TRBD1 as D (6 bases). The CDR3 has 12 residues. Trimming took off 8 bases at V and 5 bases at J, with 13 bases between the two ends. Germline V gene data show CDR1 as MNHNS and CDR2 as SASEGT.

J is TRBJ2-7 and V is TRBV4-1; TRBD2 matches at 11 bases. V lost 1 base and J lost 3; bases outside the gene matches: 8. The CDR3 totals 17 residues. Germline CDR1 is MGHRA and CDR2 is YSYEKL. CDR3 amino acids: CASSQGRLAGSYYEQYF. In DNA, the CDR3 is TGCGCCAGCAGCCAAGGGCGACTAGCGGGGAGTTACTACGAGCAGTACTTC.